This entry features one T cell receptor (beta chain) sequence. Its target is not known. The missing CDR3 end, 3 residues past where the read stops, is filled in from the germline J gene. The same CDR3 is also encoded by other DNA sequences in this sample. The source of the sample is a study of Tregs in tolerant kidney transplant recipients. Study-wide results and limits: No direct test of biological reproducibility was done here. In tolerant patients, donor-specific Tregs outgrew total Tregs, suggesting antigen-driven expansion.

Germline assignment: CDR1 MNHEY and CDR2 SVGEGT. The CDR3 consists of 14 residues. V was clipped by 0 bases and J by 2 bases; unmatched bases: 1. Here immunoSEQ multiplex PCR was the method, and the copy in TCRdb shows in-frame clones only, minus some. This listing includes tens of thousands of clones. The rearrangement joins TRBV6-2 or TRBV6-3 to TRBJ2-7; TRBD1 matches at 7 bases. The source of this sequence is a human donor who received a combined kidney and bone marrow transplant. Sequencing was performed on CD4+ T cells from blood, taken before the transplant. The DNA read from the CDR3 is TGTGCCAGCAGTTACTCTAGGGGGCCCTACGAG. Residues: CASSYSRGPYE. The complete CDR3 reads CASSYSRGPYEQYF.